Presented here are 8 T cell receptor beta chains from one specimen sequenced in a study of T cell changes during pregnancy in multiple sclerosis. Produced via immunoSEQ multiplex PCR; TCRdb's table is partial and in-frame only. The repertoire holds 50,000 to 75,000 clones, 91% seen once, with approximately 1.4% in the top ten. The sequences come from peripheral blood, collected after pregnancy. The source of these receptors is a female donor in good health, enrolled as a control in a pregnancy study.

The rearrangement links TRBV9 to TRBJ1-4; TRBD1 aligns across 9 bases. Losses at the gene ends were 4 bases for V and 0 bases for J; bases not matched to a gene: 4. Germline-derived CDR1 and CDR2 are SGDLS and YYNGEE. CDR3 length: 16 amino acids. The CDR3 DNA sequence: TGTGCCAGCAGCTCGGGACAGGGACCAACTAATGAAAAACTGTTTTTT. It translates to CASSSGQGPTNEKLFF.

The chain combines TRBV30 with TRBJ2-7; the match to TRBD1 covers 11 bases. CDR3 length: 15 residues. The germline gives CDR1 GTSNPN, CDR2 SVGIG (reference sequence). V was pared by 5 bases and J by 8 bases, with 14 bases of the junction left unmatched. The CDR3 DNA reads as TGTGCCTGGGTAGTGGACAGGGGGCTTTTTGGGAAGCAGTACTTC. Translation: CAWVVDRGLFGKQYF. Full variable domain (remainder filled in from reference TRBV30 and TRBJ2-7): SQTIHQWPATLVQPVGSPLSLECTVEGTSNPNLYWYRQAAGRGLQLLFYSVGIGQISSEVPQNLSASRPQDRQFILSSKKLLLSDSGFYLCAWVVDRGLFGKQYFGPGTRLTVT.

The chain couples TRBV6-5 to TRBJ2-5; weak D call: TRBD2 (7 bases). The V and J ends lost 5 bases and 2 bases respectively, with 15 bases between them. This CDR3 has 15 amino acids. CDR1 and CDR2 from the germline V gene are MNHEY and SVGAGI. The CDR3 here is CASSTHREGQETQYF. Written as DNA, the CDR3 is TGTGCCAGCAGTACACACAGGGAGGGTCAAGAGACCCAGTACTTC.

The chain has TRBV28 and TRBJ2-6; D is perhaps TRBD2 (5 bases). Trimming removed 3 bases from V and 1 base from J, with 10 bases in between. Germline V lookup: CDR1 MDHEN, CDR2 SYDVKM. The CDR3 totals 16 residues. The DNA of the CDR3 is TGTGCCAGCAGTTTCGGGCAGCGGTCTGGGGCCAACGTCCTGACTTTC. This gives the protein CASSFGQRSGANVLTF.

This rearrangement joins TRBV10-3 to TRBJ2-7, with 8 bases that match TRBD1. Germline V gene data show CDR1 as ENHRY and CDR2 as SYGVKD. This CDR3 has 13 residues. V dropped 8 bases and J dropped 5; count of bases not matched to a gene: 8. The CDR3 loop is CAILLTGVDEQYF. The CDR3 region has the DNA TGTGCCATCCTATTGACAGGGGTGGACGAGCAGTACTTC.

A single count supports this clone. The genes are TRBV2 and TRBJ2-7, with D perhaps matching TRBD2 (5 bases). The CDR3 sequence is 11 residues long. Between the trimmed V and J ends, which lost 8 bases and 6 bases, there was a span of 11 bases. CDR1 and CDR2 from the germline V gene are SNHLY and FYNNEI. The CDR3 region is CASGASGEQYF. CDR3 nucleotide sequence: TGTGCCAGCGGAGCAAGCGGCGAGCAGTACTTC.

The chain uses TRBV2 and TRBJ1-5; D might be TRBD1 (6 bases). The CDR3 loop spans 15 amino acids. Looked up from germline, CDR1 is SNHLY and CDR2 is FYNNEI. V lost 0 bases, J lost 4 bases, and 10 bases lay in between. CDR3 sequence: CASSEALRGNQPQHF. CDR3 in DNA: TGTGCCAGCAGTGAAGCGCTAAGGGGGAATCAGCCCCAGCATTTT. Filled out from reference TRBV2 and TRBJ1-5, the complete variable domain reads EPEVTQTPSHQVTQMGQEVILRCVPISNHLYFYWYRQILGQKVEFLVSFYNNEISEKSEIFDDQFSVERPDGSNFTLKIRSTKLEDSAMYFCASSEALRGNQPQHFGDGTRLSIL.

The chain employs TRBV5-1 and TRBJ2-1; 12 bases align to TRBD2. Germline V gives CDR1 SGHRS, CDR2 YFSETQ. There are 18 residues in the CDR3. J gave up 3 bases and V 2 bases, and 9 bases lay outside the gene matches. The CDR3 nucleotides read TGCGCCAGCAGCTTATATCGAGGACTAGCGGGGAACTACAATGAGCAGTTCTTC. Translating it yields CASSLYRGLAGNYNEQFF.